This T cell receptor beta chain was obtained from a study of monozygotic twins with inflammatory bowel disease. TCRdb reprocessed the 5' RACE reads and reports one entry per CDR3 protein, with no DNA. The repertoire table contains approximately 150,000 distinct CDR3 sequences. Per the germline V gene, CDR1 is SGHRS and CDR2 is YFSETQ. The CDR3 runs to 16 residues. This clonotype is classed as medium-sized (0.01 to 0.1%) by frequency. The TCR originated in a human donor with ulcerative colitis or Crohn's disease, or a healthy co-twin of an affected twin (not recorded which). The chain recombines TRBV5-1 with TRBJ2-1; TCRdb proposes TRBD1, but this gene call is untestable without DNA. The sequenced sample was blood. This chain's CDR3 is CASSLGYRGAYNEQFF.